The rows below give T cell receptor beta chains drawn from one sample of a study of shared T cell receptors in the human thymus. TCRdb keeps only in-frame clones here, not all; method: immunoSEQ multiplex PCR. The table records hundreds of thousands of clones, approximately 80% of them present only once. These same data were also listed under a study on human thymus T cells.

Specimen: thymocytes. The receptors come from a boy under two years old with a congenital heart defect. Both conserved end residues are trimmed from each CDR3. Size is stated for part of the rows, as once, few or many counts, or as a class when the clone is expanded.

V	size	J	CDR3
TRBV6-5	once	TRBJ2-5	ASSSGQGGGTQY
TRBV5-6	.	TRBJ1-2	ASSLRRIYGYT
TRBV4-1	.	TRBJ2-1	ASSQESLLALRGQF
TRBV7-9	.	TRBJ2-7	ASSLRSGSSYEQY
TRBV7-6	.	TRBJ2-5	ASSLLQREGRETQY
TRBV5-1	.	TRBJ2-7	ASSLAGVAYEQY
TRBV4-3	.	TRBJ2-7	ASSVSGTSAYEQY
TRBV19	.	TRBJ2-5	ASSREGGETQY
TRBV28	.	TRBJ2-3	ASSLVASNSTDTQY
TRBV7-2	.	TRBJ2-3	ASSLRSGTSGRGGDTQY
TRBV7-9	.	TRBJ2-5	ASTSGLAGAQETQY
TRBV27	.	TRBJ2-7	ASSFTPPSGRRYEQY
TRBV15	.	TRBJ1-2	ATSRGRGQGSNYGYT
TRBV28	.	TRBJ1-5	ASSLHGHPRLYSNQPQH
TRBV11-3	.	TRBJ1-1	ASRQGAGLAF
TRBV7-2	.	TRBJ1-1	ASSSLDRGHSNTEAF
TRBV29-1	few	TRBJ1-2	SVEWEGPNYGYT
TRBV10-3	.	TRBJ2-7	AISASRDRSYEQY
TRBV5-4	.	TRBJ2-1	ASSGDRETSGYNEQF
TRBV5-6	few	TRBJ2-7	ASSGIAHEQY
TRBV7-2	few	TRBJ2-7	ASSREEASGRSSYEQY
TRBV5-1	.	TRBJ2-5	ASSLVETGRNKMKETQY
TRBV11-2	.	TRBJ2-7	ASSLDASASEQY
TRBV18	.	TRBJ2-5	ASSPPGGARTETQY
TRBV7-2	.	TRBJ2-7	ASSLAPRPYEQY
TRBV11-3	.	TRBJ2-6	ASSLGGQEGSGANVLT
TRBV7-2	.	TRBJ2-1	ASSWGRAWNEQF
TRBV30	once	TRBJ2-1	AWRGRASGRRGGDYNEQF
TRBV27	.	TRBJ2-7	ASSRPPIAGSSYEQY
TRBV6-1	.	TRBJ2-7	ATPQGAGEQY
TRBV15	.	TRBJ2-1	ATSRVGTDPSYNEQF
TRBV6-4	.	TRBJ2-7	ASKPPSYEQY
TRBV2	once	TRBJ2-1	ASSPVNEQF
TRBV27	.	TRBJ1-5	ASSIAGYNQPQH
TRBV4-1	.	TRBJ2-3	ASSQEEMWREQDTDTQY
TRBV6-5	.	TRBJ2-1	ASSYMATGAYNEQF
TRBV11-2	.	TRBJ2-5	ASSLENRGETQY
TRBV28	.	TRBJ1-4	ASSQWTASNEKLF
TRBV13	.	TRBJ2-7	ASSGQASYEQY
TRBV28	.	TRBJ2-2	ASSPSTETGELF
TRBV19	.	TRBJ2-7	ASSIETTTPYEQY
TRBV29-1	.	TRBJ1-5	SVDRAHNQPQH
TRBV14	.	TRBJ1-1	ASSPRGSEAF
TRBV25-1	.	TRBJ2-3	ASRRTSGRDEVTDTQY
TRBV27	.	TRBJ2-7	ASSLSAVRGIYEQY
TRBV28	few	TRBJ2-7	ASSFQYEQY
TRBV28	.	TRBJ2-7	ASSARDRGPTYEQY
TRBV30	.	TRBJ2-7	AWRQGPSVTYEQY
TRBV9	.	TRBJ2-7	ASSPGGTYPYEQY
TRBV29-1	.	TRBJ2-3	SVLTSGLTDTQY
TRBV19	.	TRBJ2-2	ASSIYTGELF